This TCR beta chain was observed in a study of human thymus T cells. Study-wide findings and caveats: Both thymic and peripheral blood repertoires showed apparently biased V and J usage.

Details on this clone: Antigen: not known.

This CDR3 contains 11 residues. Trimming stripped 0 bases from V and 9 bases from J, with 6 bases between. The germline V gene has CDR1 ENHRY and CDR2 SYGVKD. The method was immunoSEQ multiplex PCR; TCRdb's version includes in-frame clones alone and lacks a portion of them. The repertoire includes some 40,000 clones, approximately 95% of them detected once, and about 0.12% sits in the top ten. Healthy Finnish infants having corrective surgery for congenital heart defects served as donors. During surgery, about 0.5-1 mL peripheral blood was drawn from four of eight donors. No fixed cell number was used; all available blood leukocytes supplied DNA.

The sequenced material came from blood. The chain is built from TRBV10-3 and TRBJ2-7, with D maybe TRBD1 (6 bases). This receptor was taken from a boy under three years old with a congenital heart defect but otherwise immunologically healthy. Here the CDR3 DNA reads TGTGCCATCAGTGAGTCACAGGGGCAGTACTTC. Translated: CAISESQGQYF.